Listed below are T cell receptor beta chains from one sample, sequenced in a study of OX40 agonist ivuxolimab in advanced cancers. Data came from immunoSEQ multiplex PCR; TCRdb stores just in-frame clones and leaves some out. Altogether about 50,000 clones are present, around 80% being singletons, with the ten largest covering roughly 3.9%. The sample consisted of CD4+ or CD8+ T cells sorted from blood, taken in a trial of the OX40 agonist ivuxolimab. These receptors were taken from an adult with an advanced solid tumor such as melanoma, head and neck, liver or kidney cancer. CDR3s leave out the opening cysteine and the closing phenylalanine or tryptophan.

v_call: TRBV7-3
j_call: TRBJ1-6
cdr3_aa: ASSLVEGSPLH

v_call: TRBV2
j_call: TRBJ2-7
cdr3_aa: ASREGGTGSYEQY

v_call: TRBV5-1
j_call: TRBJ2-1
cdr3_aa: ASSLVSGGANEQF

v_call: TRBV6-1
j_call: TRBJ2-4
cdr3_aa: ASSELPGNIQY

v_call: TRBV27
j_call: TRBJ2-1
cdr3_aa: ASSLGEGVFYNEQF

v_call: TRBV5-1
j_call: TRBJ2-3
cdr3_aa: ASSNTDTQY

v_call: TRBV18
j_call: TRBJ1-3
cdr3_aa: ASSPTGPGRTGNTIY

v_call: TRBV28
j_call: TRBJ2-2
cdr3_aa: ASSLDRVGTGELF

v_call: TRBV28
j_call: TRBJ2-7
cdr3_aa: ASSFRGGKGYEQY

v_call: TRBV7-8
j_call: TRBJ2-7
cdr3_aa: ASGQWTGGLSEQY

v_call: TRBV10-1
j_call: TRBJ2-1
cdr3_aa: ATSLPIIGSSYNEQF

v_call: TRBV7-2
j_call: TRBJ2-7
cdr3_aa: ASSFRGVSHEQY

v_call: TRBV18
j_call: TRBJ2-2
cdr3_aa: ASSRRGGPNTGELF

v_call: TRBV28
j_call: TRBJ2-3
cdr3_aa: ASSWEGTDTQY

v_call: TRBV18
j_call: TRBJ1-5
cdr3_aa: ASSPQAGGSNQPQH

v_call: TRBV4-3
j_call: TRBJ2-3
cdr3_aa: ASSQDRAETQY

v_call: TRBV6-4
j_call: TRBJ2-7
cdr3_aa: ASSDSDEQY

v_call: TRBV18
j_call: TRBJ1-1
cdr3_aa: ASSEWGQNTEAF

v_call: TRBV29-1
j_call: TRBJ2-1
cdr3_aa: SVGWRLAGDNEQF

v_call: TRBV18
j_call: TRBJ2-7
cdr3_aa: ASSPASGRNYEQY

v_call: TRBV19
j_call: TRBJ2-7
cdr3_aa: ASSKTGSYEQY